The 19 T cell receptor beta chains given below trace back to one sample, sequenced in a study of cytomegalovirus exposure and HLA in healthy donors. Vbeta (60) and Jbeta (13) primers were used in the PCR. Sequencing was performed with immunoSEQ multiplex PCR; in TCRdb, only in-frame clones are kept and a portion is missing. The sample has fewer than 250,000 clones, around 84% seen once; the top ten hold more than 1.5%. Sequenced: PBMCs. The receptors were sampled from a young woman in good health and CMV-seronegative.

The chain joins TRBV15 to TRBJ1-2, with 9 bases identical to TRBD1. The CDR3 runs 15 residues. Germline lookup yields CDR1 LNHNV and CDR2 YYDKDF (reference sequence). The V gene end was trimmed by 3 bases and the J gene end by 2 bases; junction bases not matched to a gene: 4. The CDR3 sequence is CATSSGTGINYGYTF. CDR3 coding DNA: TGTGCCACCAGCAGCGGGACAGGGATCAACTATGGCTACACCTTC.

J is TRBJ2-1 and V is TRBV7-2; no firm D call. V lost 3 bases to trimming and J lost 6 bases, with 6 bases between them. Germline V lookup: CDR1 SGHTA, CDR2 FQGNSA. The CDR3 has 12 residues. CDR3 nucleotide sequence: TGTGCCAGCAGCTTTGCTAGCAATGAGCAGTTCTTC. It codes for CASSFASNEQFF.

The rearrangement joins TRBV4-1 to TRBJ2-3; TRBD1 aligns across 8 bases. The CDR3 extends over 18 amino acids. Germline V lookup: CDR1 MGHRA, CDR2 YSYEKL. V lost 2 bases, J lost 1 base, and 11 bases stayed unmatched. CDR3 DNA sequence: TGCGCCAGCAGCCAATTACGATCCGGGACAGGTGGCACAGATACGCAGTATTTT. The encoded protein is CASSQLRSGTGGTDTQYF.

The rearrangement joins TRBV5-4 to TRBJ2-7; 11 positions match TRBD2. Looked up from germline, CDR1 is SGHNT and CDR2 is YYREEE (reference sequence). V was pared by 1 base and J by 5 bases, with 2 bases of the junction left unmatched. The CDR3 is made up of 14 amino acids. Written as DNA, the CDR3 is TGTGCCAGCAGCTTGACTAGCGGGAGTAACGAGCAGTACTTC. Protein: CASSLTSGSNEQYF.

The V call is TRBV7-9, the J call TRBJ1-3; 8 nucleotides match TRBD1. Germline loops: CDR1 SEHNR, CDR2 FQNEAQ (reference sequence). V lost 2 bases and J lost 0; bases outside the gene matches: 9. This CDR3 region has 18 residues. For the CDR3, the DNA is TGTGCCAGCAGCTTACCCGGGCAGGGGGCGAGCTCTGGAAACACCATATATTTT. It translates to CASSLPGQGASSGNTIYF.

CDR3 nucleotide sequence: TGTGCCAGCAGCTTAGGAGGAACGAACACCGGGGAGCTGTTTTTT. This sequence encodes CASSLGGTNTGELFF. The chain is built from TRBV11-2 and TRBJ2-2; D gene uncertain. The CDR3 runs 15 residues. Germline V gene sequence: CDR1 SGHAT, CDR2 FQNNGV. Trimming removed 1 base from V and 0 bases from J, with 6 bases in between.

The chain carries TRBV4-3 and TRBJ2-7, with 14 bases identical to TRBD2. The CDR3 is 17 residues long. The V segment lost 3 bases and the J segment 3 bases; nucleotides outside the gene matches: 7. Germline values: CDR1 LGHNA, CDR2 YSLEER. CDR3 DNA sequence: TGCGCCAGCAGCCATTACCCTGGGACTAGCGGGAGCTACGAGCAGTACTTC. It yields the protein CASSHYPGTSGSYEQYF.

This clone was seen a single time. The genes are TRBV9 and TRBJ2-5, with D maybe TRBD2 (6 bases). The J call is uncertain, as TRBJ2-7 better fits the DNA end. There are 14 residues in the CDR3. Per germline, CDR1 SGDLS and CDR2 YYNGEE. The CDR3 nucleotides read TGTGCCAGCAGCGTAGTAGCGGCCTCCTACGAGCAGTACTTC. Residues: CASSVVAASYEQYF.

The V gene is TRBV6-5, the J gene TRBJ2-7; 9 bases line up with TRBD2. This CDR3 comprises 12 residues. V lost 8 bases, J lost 4 bases, and 3 bases stayed unmatched. The germline V gene has CDR1 MNHEY and CDR2 SVGAGI. The CDR3 DNA reads as TGTGCCAGCCAGACTAGCGGATACGAGCAGTACTTC. It yields the protein CASQTSGYEQYF.

This chain joins TRBV4-1 and TRBJ2-5; D is possibly TRBD2 (6 bases). CDR1 and CDR2 (germline): MGHRA, YSYEKL. V lost 0 bases to trimming and J lost 4 bases, with 12 bases between them. This CDR3 comprises 15 residues. In nucleotides, the CDR3 is TGCGCCAGCAGCCAAGATGTGTACGGGAGAGAGACCCAGTACTTC. It encodes CASSQDVYGRETQYF.

This rearrangement joins TRBV15 to TRBJ2-5, with a weak D call TRBD2 (6 bases). This CDR3 contains 16 residues. The germline V gene has CDR1 LNHNV and CDR2 YYDKDF (reference sequence). The V end lost 5 bases, the J end lost 1 base, and 17 bases lay between the germline ends. DNA of the CDR3: TGTGCCACCAGCCTAGGGGACGGGGGACTCCAAGAGACCCAGTACTTC. It encodes CATSLGDGGLQETQYF.

V usage is TRBV5-3 and J usage is TRBJ2-5; D not certain. TRBV5-3 is an ORF, with its function uncertain. This CDR3 has 9 residues. The DNA of the CDR3 is TGTCCGGGTAGGAAGACCCAGTACTTC. Translating gives CPGRKTQYF.

This chain links TRBV5-1 with TRBJ1-2, with 7 bases lining up with TRBD1. Germline V gives CDR1 SGHRS, CDR2 YFSETQ. The CDR3 is made up of 12 amino acids. The V and J ends lost 3 bases and 8 bases, in that order; junction bases with no gene match: 4. CDR3 DNA sequence: TGCGCCAGCAGCTCCCAGGGGGACGGCTACACCTTC. Its protein is CASSSQGDGYTF.

The CDR3 loop reads CASSQVVQDYGYTF. The CDR3, as DNA: TGCGCCAGCAGCCAAGTGGTACAGGACTATGGCTACACCTTC. The chain joins TRBV4-1 to TRBJ1-2; D may be TRBD1 (5 bases). Germline V gene sequence: CDR1 MGHRA, CDR2 YSYEKL. The CDR3 has 14 residues. Deletions cut 1 base from V and 3 bases from J, with 9 bases between.

About this clone itself: One end of the junction does not line up with germline, which may come from a read error. The chain uses TRBV7-9 and TRBJ1-2; perhaps TRBD1 as D (6 bases). Germline V gene lookup returns CDR1 SEHNR and CDR2 FQNEAQ (reference sequence). This CDR3 region has 13 residues. The CDR3 region is CSSSWVQGNGYTF. The CDR3 nucleotides read TGTTCCAGCAGCTGGGTCCAGGGGAATGGCTACACCTTC.

V usage is TRBV6-5 and J usage is TRBJ1-5; the match to TRBD1 covers 8 bases. V lost 5 bases to trimming and J lost 6 bases; unmatched junction nucleotides: 9. In germline, CDR1 is MNHEY, CDR2 SVGAGI. The CDR3 runs to 15 residues. CDR3 loop: CASSRLGRGPQPQHF. CDR3 in DNA: TGTGCCAGCAGTCGACTGGGCAGGGGGCCTCAGCCCCAGCATTTT.

The V and J genes are TRBV6-5 and TRBJ1-1, with D uncertain. The germline gives CDR1 MNHEY, CDR2 SVGAGI. The V end lost 5 bases, the J end lost 6 bases, and 16 bases lay between the germline ends. The CDR3 has 14 residues. For the CDR3, the DNA is TGTGCCAGCAGTGAATGGGAGGGCTTGGCTGAAGCTTTCTTT. Translating it yields CASSEWEGLAEAFF.

CDR3 coding DNA: TGTGCCAGCAGTCGGTTGGGACAGGGGCTAGCCAAAAACATTCAGTACTTC. Its protein is CASSRLGQGLAKNIQYF. The V gene is TRBV28, the J gene TRBJ2-4; 10 nucleotides match TRBD1. Germline V gene lookup returns CDR1 MDHEN and CDR2 SYDVKM. The CDR3 has 17 amino acids. The J segment lost 0 bases and the V segment lost 5 bases, leaving 7 bases of the junction unmatched.

The gene calls are TRBV5-6 and TRBJ1-1, with D maybe TRBD1 (5 bases). The CDR3 contains 16 residues. Germline lookup yields CDR1 SGHDT and CDR2 YYEEEE. Between the trimmed V and J ends, which lost 5 bases and 4 bases, there was a span of 21 bases. CDR3 sequence: CASRFGGRATGTEAFF. The CDR3 DNA reads TGTGCCAGCAGATTTGGGGGGAGGGCTACGGGCACTGAAGCTTTCTTT.